Each of the 8 T cell receptor beta chains below was sequenced from the same sample in a study of cytomegalovirus exposure and HLA in healthy donors. Primers included in the PCR were 60 Vbeta and 13 Jbeta primers. Clones were sequenced by immunoSEQ multiplex PCR, and TCRdb holds only the in-frame ones, with some missing. The sample's table shows 200,000 or so clones. Sequenced material: PBMCs. Source of these receptors: a boy younger than 18 in good health and CMV-seronegative.

The gene calls are TRBV4-1 and TRBJ1-1; D is ambiguous. V lost 5 bases to trimming and J lost 5 bases, with 15 bases between them. The CDR3 has 14 residues. CDR1 is MGHRA and CDR2 is YSYEKL in the germline V gene. This chain's CDR3 is CASSSKRRETEAFF. The CDR3 DNA reads as TGCGCCAGCAGCAGCAAGCGGAGGGAAACTGAAGCTTTCTTT.

The chain has TRBV4-2 and TRBJ1-5; D is unclear. Per the germline V gene, CDR1 is LGHNA and CDR2 is YNFKEQ. This CDR3 contains 14 residues. Trimming removed 4 bases from V and 2 bases from J, with 9 bases in between. The CDR3 here is CASSPTGGNQPQHF. CDR3 DNA sequence: TGTGCCAGCAGCCCTACCGGTGGCAATCAGCCCCAGCATTTT.

The chain has TRBV9 and TRBJ2-6; 7 bases map to TRBD2. J lost 0 bases, V lost 2 bases, and 5 bases had no gene match. The CDR3 consists of 17 residues. Per the germline V gene, CDR1 is SGDLS and CDR2 is YYNGEE. The CDR3 sequence: CASSVGGLVSGANVLTF. For the CDR3, the DNA is TGTGCCAGCAGCGTGGGGGGGTTGGTCTCTGGGGCCAACGTCCTGACTTTC.

The chain links TRBV5-6 to TRBJ2-2; 13 nucleotides match TRBD2. The length of the CDR3 is 18 residues. CDR1 and CDR2 (germline): SGHDT, YYEEEE. The junction had 4 bases not matched to a gene; V was cut back by 2 bases and J by 0 bases. The CDR3 is CASSLGLAGAPNTGELFF. In nucleotides, the CDR3 is TGTGCCAGCAGCTTAGGACTAGCGGGGGCCCCGAACACCGGGGAGCTGTTTTTT.

This chain joins TRBV29-1 and TRBJ1-4; unclear D gene. The germline CDR1 and CDR2 sequences are SQVTM and ANQGSEA. The CDR3 is 12 residues long. Trimming took off 7 bases at V and 3 bases at J, with 9 bases between the two ends. In DNA form, the CDR3 reads TGCAGCGCCACGAGGGCTAATGAAAAACTGTTTTTT. Its protein product is CSATRANEKLFF.

Worth noting for this clone: One end of the junction fails to match germline, which may point to a read error. The genes are TRBV7-9 and TRBJ2-5; 9 bases line up with TRBD1. Germline CDR1 reads SEHNR; CDR2 reads FQNEAQ (reference sequence). The CDR3 consists of 13 residues. CDR3 DNA sequence: TGTGCCGGCAGCCCGGGACAGGGAGAGACCCAGTACTTC. It is translated as CAGSPGQGETQYF.

The V call is TRBV14, the J call TRBJ2-1, with 9 nucleotides matching TRBD1. The trim removed 6 bases at V and 1 base at J, leaving 4 bases unmatched. Germline CDR1 SGHDN, CDR2 FVKESK. The CDR3 spans 15 residues. The CDR3 sequence: CASSRQGGSYNEQFF. CDR3 in DNA: TGTGCCAGCAGTCGACAGGGGGGATCCTACAATGAGCAGTTCTTC. The whole variable domain, remainder taken from reference TRBV14 and TRBJ2-1, is EAGVTQFPSHSVIEKGQTVTLRCDPISGHDNLYWYRRVMGKEIKFLLHFVKESKQDESGMPNNRFLAERTGGTYSTLKVQPAELEDSGVYFCASSRQGGSYNEQFFGPGTRLTVL.

The CDR3 DNA reads TGTGCCAGTATGTCCGGCTATGGCTACACCTTC. Protein sequence: CASMSGYGYTF. The chain employs TRBV19 and TRBJ1-2, with no clear D. The CDR3 loop spans 11 amino acids. With 7 bases removed from V and 4 bases from J, the gap between germline ends came to 7 bases. Germline V gene sequence: CDR1 LNHDA, CDR2 SQIVND (reference sequence).